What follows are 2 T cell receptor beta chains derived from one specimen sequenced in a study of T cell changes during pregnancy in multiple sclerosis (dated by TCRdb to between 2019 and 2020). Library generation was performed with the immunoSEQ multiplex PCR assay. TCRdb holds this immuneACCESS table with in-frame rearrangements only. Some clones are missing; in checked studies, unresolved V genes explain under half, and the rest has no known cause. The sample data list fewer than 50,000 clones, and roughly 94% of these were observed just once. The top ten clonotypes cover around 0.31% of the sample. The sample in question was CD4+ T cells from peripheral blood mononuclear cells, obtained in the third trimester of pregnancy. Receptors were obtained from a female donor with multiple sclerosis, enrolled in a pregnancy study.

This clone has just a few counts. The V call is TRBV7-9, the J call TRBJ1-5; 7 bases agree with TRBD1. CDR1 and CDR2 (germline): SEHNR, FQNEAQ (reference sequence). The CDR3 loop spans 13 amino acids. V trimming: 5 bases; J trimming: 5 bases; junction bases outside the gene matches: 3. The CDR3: CASSVGQDQPQHF. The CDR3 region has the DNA TGTGCCAGCAGCGTCGGACAGGATCAGCCCCAGCATTTT.

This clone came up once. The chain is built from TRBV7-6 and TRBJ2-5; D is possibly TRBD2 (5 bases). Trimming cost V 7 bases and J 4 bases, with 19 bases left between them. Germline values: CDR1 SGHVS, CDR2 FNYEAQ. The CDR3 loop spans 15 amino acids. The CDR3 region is CASTLTARVGETQYF. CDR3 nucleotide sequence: TGTGCCAGCACCCTAACGGCGAGGGTCGGAGAGACCCAGTACTTC.